These 32 T cell receptor beta chains came from one sample sequenced in a study of shared clonotypes between healthy human individuals. TCRdb keeps only in-frame clones here, not all; method: immunoSEQ multiplex PCR. The sample records 2,100,000 or so clones, approximately 96% being singletons. The specimen was naive CD4+ T cells sorted from blood. Documented subset: CD45RA+ positively selected. These TCRs come from a man younger than 35 in good health.

Regarding this clone: Other DNA variants within this sample encode the same CDR3. The CDR3 nucleotides are TGCAGTGCTAGAGCGGTATACGAGCAGTACTTC. It yields the protein CSARAVYEQYF. The V gene is TRBV20-1, the J gene TRBJ2-7; D is undetermined. Deletions cut 1 base from V and 4 bases from J, with 5 bases between. The CDR3 totals 11 residues. In germline, CDR1 is DFQATT, CDR2 SNEGSKA (reference sequence).

The chain recombines TRBV2 with TRBJ2-7; D possibly corresponds to TRBD1 (5 bases). V was shortened by 8 bases and J by 4 bases, with 15 bases between the two germline ends. CDR3 length: 13 amino acids. Germline assignment: CDR1 SNHLY and CDR2 FYNNEI. CDR3 sequence (DNA): TGTGCCAGCGTTAGGACACAGACTTACGAGCAGTACTTC. It codes for CASVRTQTYEQYF.

Concerning this clone: Other DNA sequences in the sample encode the same CDR3. The chain recombines TRBV7-2 with TRBJ2-2; D not certain. V was shortened by 5 bases and J by 6 bases, with 13 bases between the two germline ends. CDR3 length: 14 residues. The V gene's germline CDR1 is SGHTA and CDR2 FQGNSA. CDR3 bases: TGTGCCAGCAGCCTCGGTGGGGTCCCCGGGGAGCTGTTTTTT. This codes for CASSLGGVPGELFF.

This clone came up once. The gene calls are TRBV29-1 and TRBJ1-1; no firm D call. V was clipped by 0 bases and J by 2 bases, with 10 bases between them. Germline V CDR1 and CDR2: SQVTM, ANQGSEA. The CDR3 is 14 residues long. CDR3 sequence reads: CSVEEAYANTEAFF. The CDR3 DNA sequence: TGCAGCGTTGAAGAAGCTTACGCCAACACTGAAGCTTTCTTT. Full variable domain (rest looked up from reference TRBV29-1 and TRBJ1-1): SAVISQKPSRDICQRGTSLTIQCQVDSQVTMMFWYRQQPGQSLTLIATANQGSEATYESGFVIDKFPISRPNLTFSTLTVSNMSPEDSSIYLCSVEEAYANTEAFFGQGTRLTVV.

J is TRBJ1-5 and V is TRBV19, with 10 bases aligning to TRBD1. V shed 8 bases and J 0 bases; nucleotides not matched to a gene: 4. The CDR3 spans 15 residues. The germline CDR1 and CDR2 sequences are LNHDA and SQIVND (reference sequence). The CDR3 DNA sequence: TGTGCCAGTCGAGGGACAGGGGTTAGCAATCAGCCCCAGCATTTT. This encodes CASRGTGVSNQPQHF.

The chain joins TRBV4-1 to TRBJ1-1; D not certain. The V gene lost 0 bases and the J gene lost 2 bases, with 7 bases spanning the gap. The CDR3 contains 14 residues. Germline loops: CDR1 MGHRA, CDR2 YSYEKL. CDR3 residues: CASSQDRRNTEAFF. The CDR3 nucleotides are TGCGCCAGCAGCCAAGATCGGCGCAACACTGAAGCTTTCTTT.

On this clone: The identical CDR3 is also encoded by other nucleotide sequences in the sample. This rearrangement joins TRBV6-5 to TRBJ2-6; D is ambiguous. Germline values: CDR1 MNHEY, CDR2 SVGAGI. CDR3 size: 15 residues. Trimming removed 0 bases at V and 4 bases at J, with 7 bases between. The CDR3 DNA follows: TGTGCCAGCAGTTACTCAGGGCCCGGGGCCAACGTCCTGACTTTC. Translated: CASSYSGPGANVLTF.

V and J are TRBV2 and TRBJ1-1; D call uncertain. This CDR3 has 13 residues. The ends were cut back, 8 bases at V and 0 bases at J, with 10 bases in the middle. Per the germline V gene, CDR1 is SNHLY and CDR2 is FYNNEI. The CDR3 reads CASESQMNTEAFF. DNA for the CDR3: TGTGCCAGCGAGTCACAGATGAACACTGAAGCTTTCTTT.

The chain carries TRBV5-1 and TRBJ2-5; 11 positions match TRBD2. This CDR3 has 15 amino acids. The ends lost 2 bases at V and 5 bases at J; junction bases unmatched: 5. CDR1 and CDR2 (germline): SGHRS, YFSETQ. CDR3 DNA: TGCGCCAGCAGCTTTTCTAGCGGGGGGCCTGAGACCCAGTACTTC. This encodes CASSFSSGGPETQYF.

The chain links TRBV11-3 to TRBJ2-7; D might be TRBD1 (5 bases). The CDR3 runs 14 residues. CDR1 is SGHNT, CDR2 YENEEA, per germline. Trimming removed 6 bases at V and 6 bases at J, with 18 bases between. DNA of the CDR3: TGTGCCAGCAGTCCTGGACACCTTAGTGGCGAGCAGTACTTC. Its protein product is CASSPGHLSGEQYF. Together with reference TRBV11-3 and TRBJ2-7, the CDR3 gives the full variable domain: EAGVVQSPRYKIIEKKQPVAFWCNPISGHNTLYWYLQNLGQGPELLIRYENEEAVDDSQLPKDRFSAERLKGVDSTLKIQPAELGDSAVYLCASSPGHLSGEQYFGPGTRLTVT.

The gene calls are TRBV2 and TRBJ2-2, with D perhaps matching TRBD2 (6 bases). This CDR3 has 17 amino acids. Germline V gives CDR1 SNHLY, CDR2 FYNNEI. Trimming stripped 8 bases from V and 2 bases from J, with 21 bases between. CDR3 bases: TGTGCCAGCTCCAAAAGCCGCGGCGGGGCTAACACCGGGGAGCTGTTTTTT. Translating it yields CASSKSRGGANTGELFF.

The V call is TRBV19, the J call TRBJ1-2; D is undetermined. The V gene's germline CDR1 is LNHDA and CDR2 SQIVND (reference sequence). The CDR3 loop spans 11 amino acids. The V end was cut by 3 bases, the J end by 8 bases, with 7 bases between. The CDR3 is CASSIPQGYTF. The CDR3 nucleotides read TGTGCCAGTAGTATTCCCCAAGGCTACACCTTC.

This chain links TRBV6-5 with TRBJ2-2, with a weak D call TRBD2 (6 bases). The CDR3 contains 15 residues. Germline V lookup: CDR1 MNHEY, CDR2 SVGAGI. The germline V and J ends were trimmed by 6 bases and 0 bases, with 11 bases remaining between them. The CDR3 bases are TGTGCCAGCAGCTATGGGGACTCGAACACCGGGGAGCTGTTTTTT. This sequence encodes CASSYGDSNTGELFF.

The chain recombines TRBV6-1 with TRBJ1-5; 8 nucleotides line up with TRBD1. The germline CDR1 and CDR2 sequences are MNHNS and SASEGT. This CDR3 is built from 15 residues. V trimming: 5 bases; J trimming: 6 bases; junction bases outside the gene matches: 9. As DNA, the CDR3 is TGTGCCAGCAGTCCTTGGTCAGGGGGCGGTCAGCCCCAGCATTTT. Its translation: CASSPWSGGGQPQHF.

The chain joins TRBV11-2 to TRBJ1-2, with TRBD1 identical over 10 bases. The CDR3 extends over 15 amino acids. Looked up from germline, CDR1 is SGHAT and CDR2 is FQNNGV. The ends lost 5 bases at V and 5 bases at J; junction bases unmatched: 8. CDR3 sequence (DNA): TGTGCCAGCAGCCCCCAGACAGGGGGCACTTATGGCTACACCTTC. It codes for CASSPQTGGTYGYTF.

This chain joins TRBV9 and TRBJ2-5; possibly TRBD1 for D (6 bases). Trimming removed 3 bases from V and 1 base from J, with 16 bases in between. The CDR3 sequence is 16 residues long. Germline values: CDR1 SGDLS, CDR2 YYNGEE. This CDR3 reads CASSARGDMTQETQYF. CDR3 sequence (DNA): TGTGCCAGCAGCGCCCGAGGGGACATGACCCAAGAGACCCAGTACTTC.

The chain employs TRBV6-5 and TRBJ1-5; D possibly corresponds to TRBD1 (5 bases). From germline, CDR1 is MNHEY and CDR2 SVGAGI. The V end was cut by 6 bases, the J end by 2 bases, with 8 bases between. The CDR3 is 13 residues long. This CDR3 is CASSGGGNQPQHF. CDR3 DNA sequence: TGTGCCAGCAGCGGGGGGGGCAATCAGCCCCAGCATTTT.

This clone has just one count. The chain combines TRBV5-1 with TRBJ1-4; TRBD1 matches at 7 bases. In germline, CDR1 is SGHRS, CDR2 YFSETQ. The CDR3 runs 16 residues. The J segment lost 8 bases and the V segment lost 0 bases, leaving 10 bases of the junction unmatched. The DNA for the CDR3 is TGCGCCAGCAGCTTGGCCGGGGGCCAGGGGGGAGAAAAACTGTTTTTT. It is translated as CASSLAGGQGGEKLFF.

The chain is built from TRBV7-9 and TRBJ1-2, with 10 bases aligning to TRBD1. The length of the CDR3 is 13 residues. After removal of 3 bases from V and 14 bases from J, the junction contained 9 bases not matched to a gene. The germline gives CDR1 SEHNR, CDR2 FQNEAQ (reference sequence). The CDR3 bases are TGTGCCAGCAGCTTGTATCAGACAGGGGGCTCTACCTTC. It translates to CASSLYQTGGSTF.

The V and J genes are TRBV6-6 and TRBJ2-1; D is uncertain. Germline V CDR1 and CDR2: MNHNY, SVGAGI (reference sequence). The CDR3 extends over 12 amino acids. V was trimmed by 2 bases and J by 8 bases, leaving 7 bases between them. The CDR3 nucleotides read TGTGCCAGCAGTTACGTCCGGGATGAGCAGTTCTTC. Translated: CASSYVRDEQFF.

The chain joins TRBV4-1 to TRBJ1-2; the D is unclear. Trimming removed 0 bases from V and 2 bases from J, with 7 bases in between. The CDR3 is 14 amino acids. Germline V gene data show CDR1 as MGHRA and CDR2 as YSYEKL. CDR3 bases: TGCGCCAGCAGCCAAGAAGGCACCAACTATGGCTACACCTTC. It encodes CASSQEGTNYGYTF.

The chain couples TRBV6-6 to TRBJ2-1; D is uncertain. Trimming left V 2 bases short and J 3 bases short, with 11 bases between. The CDR3 length is 15 residues. Germline-derived CDR1 and CDR2 are MNHNY and SVGAGI (reference sequence). The CDR3 nucleotides are TGTGCCAGCAGTTACACCGCGGTGAACTACAATGAGCAGTTCTTC. Encoded protein: CASSYTAVNYNEQFF.

Turning to this clone: The sample contains more than one DNA sequence encoding this CDR3. The gene calls are TRBV10-1 and TRBJ2-2, with D perhaps matching TRBD2 (5 bases). CDR1 WNHNN and CDR2 SYGVQD come from the germline V gene (reference sequence). Trimming left V 2 bases short and J 2 bases short, with 6 bases between. The CDR3 is 14 amino acids. CDR3 amino acids: CASSEEGNTGELFF. The CDR3 nucleotides are TGCGCCAGCAGTGAGGAGGGAAACACCGGGGAGCTGTTTTTT.

This chain joins TRBV7-2 and TRBJ2-7, with D hard to call. The CDR3 spans 12 residues. CDR1 and CDR2 from the germline V gene are SGHTA and FQGNSA. Deletions cut 6 bases from V and 4 bases from J, with 10 bases between. The CDR3 sequence is CASSQGFYEQYF. CDR3 bases: TGTGCCAGCAGTCAAGGTTTTTACGAGCAGTACTTC. The full variable domain, completed using reference TRBV7-2 and TRBJ2-7, is GAGVSQSPSNKVTEKGKDVELRCDPISGHTALYWYRQSLGQGLEFLIYFQGNSAPDKSGLPSDRFSAERTGGSVSTLTIQRTQQEDSAVYLCASSQGFYEQYFGPGTRLTVT.

This CDR3 is CASSPTGPVFSYEQYF. The CDR3 DNA reads as TGTGCCAGCAGCCCAACCGGGCCCGTGTTCTCCTACGAGCAGTACTTC. The chain combines TRBV7-2 with TRBJ2-7; D is uncertain. In germline, CDR1 is SGHTA, CDR2 FQGNSA. The CDR3 is made up of 16 amino acids. The V and J ends lost 5 bases and 0 bases respectively, with 17 bases between them.

The CDR3 bases are TGTGCCAGCAGCTTTTGGGGTCAGCCCCAGCATTTT. It yields the protein CASSFWGQPQHF. V gene TRBV5-6 combines with J gene TRBJ1-5; D is unclear. The CDR3 contains 12 residues. V was shortened by 2 bases and J by 6 bases, with 6 bases between the two germline ends. From germline, CDR1 is SGHDT and CDR2 YYEEEE.

The chain couples TRBV5-1 to TRBJ2-5, with D perhaps TRBD1 or TRBD2 (5 bases each). This CDR3 has 14 residues. The germline V and J ends were trimmed by 4 bases and 2 bases, with 12 bases remaining between them. CDR1 and CDR2 (germline): SGHRS, YFSETQ. The CDR3: CASSPGGGQETQYF. Here the CDR3 DNA reads TGCGCCAGCAGCCCGGGTGGGGGTCAAGAGACCCAGTACTTC.

This sequence joins TRBV30 and TRBJ1-4; D unresolved. Germline V gene data show CDR1 as GTSNPN and CDR2 as SVGIG (reference sequence). The CDR3 sequence is 13 residues long. The ends were cut back, 5 bases at V and 7 bases at J, with 14 bases in the middle. CDR3 region: CAWGGPKGEKLFF. The CDR3 DNA sequence: TGTGCCTGGGGCGGTCCCAAGGGTGAAAAACTGTTTTTT.

This clone was seen a single time. The CDR3 reads CASSLAGSISYEQYF. The CDR3 coding sequence is TGTGCCAGCAGCTTAGCAGGCAGTATTTCCTACGAGCAGTACTTC. The chain recombines TRBV7-2 with TRBJ2-7; D gene ambiguous. Looked up from germline, CDR1 is SGHTA and CDR2 is FQGNSA. Trimming left V 0 bases short and J 1 base short, with 10 bases between. This CDR3 has 15 residues. Variable domain in full (rest from reference TRBV7-2 and TRBJ2-7): GAGVSQSPSNKVTEKGKDVELRCDPISGHTALYWYRQSLGQGLEFLIYFQGNSAPDKSGLPSDRFSAERTGGSVSTLTIQRTQQEDSAVYLCASSLAGSISYEQYFGPGTRLTVT.

CDR3 in amino acids: CASSEFRGSPLHF. CDR3 DNA: TGCGCCAGCAGTGAATTCAGGGGCTCACCCCTCCACTTT. The chain uses TRBV10-1 and TRBJ1-6, with D possibly TRBD1 on 6 matching bases. This CDR3 spans 13 amino acids. Germline values: CDR1 WNHNN, CDR2 SYGVQD (reference sequence). Trimming pared 3 bases from V and 10 bases from J, leaving 10 bases between.

On this clone itself: The sample holds other DNA sequences that translate to the same CDR3. The V call is TRBV18, the J call TRBJ2-6, with no clear D. V was shortened by 3 bases and J by 4 bases, with 4 bases between the two germline ends. The germline CDR1 and CDR2 sequences are KGHSH and LQKENI. The CDR3 extends over 13 amino acids. CDR3 nucleotide sequence: TGTGCCAGCTCACCTTCCGGGGCCAACGTCCTGACTTTC. Its translation: CASSPSGANVLTF.

The V call is TRBV11-2, the J call TRBJ2-1; 13 positions agree with TRBD2. With 0 bases clipped from V and 9 bases from J, the junction kept 2 bases outside the gene matches. Germline V gene sequence: CDR1 SGHAT, CDR2 FQNNGV. CDR3 size: 15 residues. The CDR3 here is CASSLEGLAGFEQFF. The CDR3 DNA reads as TGTGCCAGCAGCTTAGAGGGACTAGCGGGATTTGAGCAGTTCTTC.